Following are 30 T cell receptor beta chains from one sample sequenced in a study of cytomegalovirus exposure and HLA in healthy donors. PCR was performed using 60 Vbeta and 13 Jbeta primers. This table comes from immunoSEQ multiplex PCR, and its TCRdb copy is limited to in-frame clones, with some not included. The table records about 210,000 clones, about four fifths of them present only once. The sequenced sample consisted of PBMCs. Receptors were obtained from a man in his forties or fifties in good health and CMV-seropositive.

The rearrangement links TRBV6-5 to TRBJ1-5; D is possibly TRBD1 (5 bases). There are 13 residues in the CDR3. Trimming removed 6 bases from V and 5 bases from J, with 11 bases in between. Germline V gene lookup returns CDR1 MNHEY and CDR2 SVGAGI. The chain's CDR3 is CASRWRDDQPQHF. In DNA form, the CDR3 reads TGTGCCAGCAGGTGGAGGGACGATCAGCCCCAGCATTTT.

The CDR3 loop reads CASSVTYESYGYTF. The CDR3 coding sequence is TGTGCCAGCAGCGTAACCTACGAGAGCTATGGCTACACCTTC. The V and J genes are TRBV9 and TRBJ1-2; no reliable D call. V was cut by 1 base and J by 4 bases, with 11 bases left in between. The CDR3 runs 14 residues. Germline-derived CDR1 and CDR2 are SGDLS and YYNGEE. Together with reference TRBV9 and TRBJ1-2, the CDR3 gives the full variable domain: DSGVTQTPKHLITATGQRVTLRCSPRSGDLSVYWYQQSLDQGLQFLIQYYNGEERAKGNILERFSAQQFPDLHSELNLSSLELGDSALYFCASSVTYESYGYTFGSGTRLTVV.

This clone showed up just once. V gene TRBV6-5 combines with J gene TRBJ2-2; TRBD2 aligns across 13 bases. The germline V gene encodes CDR1 MNHEY and CDR2 SVGAGI. The CDR3 has 16 residues. V trimming: 2 bases; J trimming: 5 bases; junction bases outside the gene matches: 2. The CDR3 reads CASSYTLAGGTGELFF. CDR3 sequence (DNA): TGTGCCAGCAGTTACACACTAGCGGGAGGGACCGGGGAGCTGTTTTTT.

The V gene is TRBV7-9, the J gene TRBJ2-7; 9 bases align to TRBD1. The CDR3 totals 18 residues. Germline V gene lookup returns CDR1 SEHNR and CDR2 FQNEAQ (reference sequence). J gave up 2 bases and V 6 bases, and 17 bases lay outside the gene matches. The DNA for the CDR3 is TGTGCCAGCAGTTATGGCGGGGGCGTGGGACAGGGACCCTACGAGCAGTACTTC. Protein product: CASSYGGGVGQGPYEQYF. Complete variable domain (other parts from reference TRBV7-9 and TRBJ2-7): DTGVSQNPRHKITKRGQNVTFRCDPISEHNRLYWYRQTLGQGPEFLTYFQNEAQLEKSRLLSDRFSAERPKGSFSTLEIQRTEQGDSAMYLCASSYGGGVGQGPYEQYFGPGTRLTVT.

This rearrangement joins TRBV7-3 to TRBJ1-6, with 9 bases lining up with TRBD1. The CDR3 runs to 16 residues. Germline CDR1 and CDR2: SGHTA and FQGTGA. The V and J ends lost 1 base and 3 bases, in that order; junction bases with no gene match: 1. The CDR3 nucleotides are TGTGCCAGCAGCTTAAAGACAGGGGGCTATAATTCACCCCTCCACTTT. This translates into CASSLKTGGYNSPLHF.

Here the CDR3 reads CATSPGGSDTQYF. The CDR3 nucleotides are TGTGCCACCAGCCCCGGGGGTTCCGATACGCAGTATTTT. J is TRBJ2-3 and V is TRBV15, with D perhaps matching TRBD2 (6 bases). V gave up 5 bases and J gave up 6 bases, with 12 bases separating them. The CDR3 totals 13 residues. Germline loops: CDR1 LNHNV, CDR2 YYDKDF (reference sequence). Full variable domain (outside the CDR3, taken from reference TRBV15 and TRBJ2-3): DAMVIQNPRYQVTQFGKPVTLSCSQTLNHNVMYWYQQKSSQAPKLLFHYYDKDFNNEADTPDNFQSRRPNTSFCFLDIRSPGLGDTAMYLCATSPGGSDTQYFGPGTRLTVL.

V gene TRBV9 combines with J gene TRBJ2-1, with D unresolved. The CDR3 extends over 14 amino acids. In germline, CDR1 is SGDLS, CDR2 YYNGEE. Trimming removed 3 bases at V and 1 base at J, with 8 bases between. CDR3 bases: TGTGCCAGCAGCGCCCCCATTTCCTACAATGAGCAGTTCTTC. Its protein is CASSAPISYNEQFF.

V gene TRBV10-3 combines with J gene TRBJ2-1, with D possibly matching TRBD2 (7 bases). Looked up from germline, CDR1 is ENHRY and CDR2 is SYGVKD. CDR3 length: 17 amino acids. V was pared by 6 bases and J by 0 bases, with 18 bases between. The CDR3 DNA sequence: TGTGCCATCAGCGACAGGTTAGCGGGTAGCTCCTACAATGAGCAGTTCTTC. Translated: CAISDRLAGSSYNEQFF.

The count of this clone is one. This rearrangement joins TRBV7-8 to TRBJ2-7; the D gene is possibly TRBD2 (6 bases). The V end lost 1 base, the J end lost 2 bases, and 6 bases lay between the germline ends. This CDR3 comprises 13 residues. The germline V gene encodes CDR1 SGHVS and CDR2 FQNEAQ. CDR3: CASSLGTTYEQYV. Here the CDR3 DNA reads TGTGCCAGCAGCTTAGGGACTACCTACGAGCAGTACGTC.

The chain recombines TRBV11-2 with TRBJ2-5, with 7 bases that match TRBD2. CDR1 and CDR2 (germline): SGHAT, FQNNGV. The CDR3 length is 14 residues. V lost 2 bases, J lost 2 bases, and 2 bases stayed unmatched. CDR3 nucleotides: TGTGCCAGCAGCTTACTAGCGGCACAAGAGACCCAGTACTTC. Its protein product is CASSLLAAQETQYF.

The chain has TRBV4-1 and TRBJ2-4; TRBD2 aligns across 11 bases. The CDR3 length is 14 residues. V lost 1 base and J lost 12; bases outside the gene matches: 5. CDR1 and CDR2 (germline): MGHRA, YSYEKL. The CDR3 DNA reads TGCGCCAGCAGCCAAGGGGGACTAGCGGCTACTCAGTACTTC. This encodes CASSQGGLAATQYF.

The V gene is TRBV6-5, the J gene TRBJ2-5; perhaps TRBD1 as D (6 bases). The J call may be in error: the DNA end matches TRBJ2-7 better. Germline-derived CDR1 and CDR2 are MNHEY and SVGAGI. This CDR3 has 13 residues. CDR3 nucleotide sequence: TGTGCCAGCAGTAGGACAGAAACCTACGAGCAGTACTTC. Translated, it gives CASSRTETYEQYF.

Here the CDR3 DNA reads TGTGCCAGCTCACCTCGGCAGGTTAACACCGGGGAGCTGTTTTTT. This codes for CASSPRQVNTGELFF. The chain joins TRBV18 to TRBJ2-2; D is undetermined. V lost 3 bases and J 2 bases, leaving 10 bases between the germline ends. The CDR3 contains 15 residues. The germline V gene encodes CDR1 KGHSH and CDR2 LQKENI.

The rearrangement links TRBV18 to TRBJ2-1; 7 bases are a match to TRBD2. The CDR3 totals 17 residues. The germline CDR1 and CDR2 sequences are KGHSH and LQKENI. V lost 3 bases, J lost 1 base, and 9 bases stayed unmatched. For the CDR3, the DNA is TGTGCCAGCTCACCGACCCAGGCTAGCGGATCCTACAATGAGCAGTTCTTC. This gives the protein CASSPTQASGSYNEQFF. Together with reference TRBV18 and TRBJ2-1, the CDR3 gives the full variable domain: NAGVMQNPRHLVRRRGQEARLRCSPMKGHSHVYWYRQLPEEGLKFMVYLQKENIIDESGMPKERFSAEFPKEGPSILRIQQVVRGDSAAYFCASSPTQASGSYNEQFFGPGTRLTVL.

This clone was detected only a few times. V gene TRBV5-5 combines with J gene TRBJ2-7; D gene uncertain. Germline CDR1 is SGHKS and CDR2 is YYEKEE (reference sequence). V gave up 2 bases and J gave up 0 bases, with 3 bases separating them. This CDR3 contains 12 residues. The CDR3, as DNA: TGTGCCAGCAGCTTCAGCTCCTACGAGCAGTACTTC. Translated, it gives CASSFSSYEQYF.

The rearrangement joins TRBV6-4 to TRBJ2-3; the match to TRBD2 covers 10 bases. This CDR3 has 14 amino acids. Germline V gene lookup returns CDR1 MRHNA and CDR2 SNTAGT. V gave up 10 bases and J gave up 2 bases; unmatched junction bases: 6. The CDR3 is CANLSGRLTDTQYF. The CDR3 DNA reads as TGTGCCAACCTTAGCGGGAGGCTCACAGATACGCAGTATTTT.

The chain links TRBV30 to TRBJ2-7; D is undetermined. V was trimmed by 3 bases and J by 0 bases, leaving 9 bases between them. The CDR3 is 13 amino acids. CDR1 is GTSNPN and CDR2 is SVGIG in the germline V gene (reference sequence). The CDR3, as DNA: TGTGCCTGGAGGCGCGGAAGCTCCTACGAGCAGTACTTC. Residues: CAWRRGSSYEQYF.

The chain employs TRBV4-1 and TRBJ2-1; 9 positions match TRBD1. The trim removed 5 bases at V and 6 bases at J, leaving 5 bases unmatched. The CDR3 is 14 residues long. CDR1 and CDR2 from the germline V gene are MGHRA and YSYEKL. The CDR3 reads CASSWTGDVNEQFF. Here the CDR3 DNA reads TGCGCCAGCAGCTGGACAGGGGATGTCAATGAGCAGTTCTTC.

As concerns this clone: This specimen includes other DNA sequences encoding the same CDR3. The rearrangement joins TRBV10-3 to TRBJ1-5; D might be TRBD1 (5 bases). Germline CDR1 is ENHRY and CDR2 is SYGVKD. V was clipped by 2 bases and J by 2 bases, with 7 bases between them. There are 14 residues in the CDR3. DNA for the CDR3: TGTGCCATCAGTGAGACAGGAGGCAATCAGCCCCAGCATTTT. Translated, it gives CAISETGGNQPQHF.

The gene calls are TRBV15 and TRBJ2-7; 9 bases are a match to TRBD2. The CDR3 is made up of 15 amino acids. Germline CDR1 and CDR2: LNHNV and YYDKDF (reference sequence). Trimming removed 5 bases from V and 10 bases from J; junction bases left unmatched: 15. CDR3: CATSLGGVFSGGQYF. DNA for the CDR3: TGTGCCACCAGCTTGGGGGGCGTCTTTAGCGGGGGACAGTACTTC.

This chain's CDR3 is CASSLARGRVSYEQYF. Here the CDR3 DNA reads TGTGCCAGCAGCTTAGCGCGTGGGCGGGTAAGCTACGAGCAGTACTTC. The chain uses TRBV7-2 and TRBJ2-7; possibly TRBD2 for D (5 bases). The germline V gene encodes CDR1 SGHTA and CDR2 FQGNSA. V was shortened by 0 bases and J by 3 bases, with 15 bases between the two germline ends. The CDR3 contains 16 residues.

V gene TRBV7-3 combines with J gene TRBJ2-2; 10 positions agree with TRBD2. V lost 2 bases, J lost 7 bases, and 7 bases stayed unmatched. This CDR3 contains 16 residues. Looked up from germline, CDR1 is SGHTA and CDR2 is FQGTGA. The CDR3, as DNA: TGTGCCAGCAGCTTATCCCTAGCGGGAGCGGGCGGGGAGCTGTTTTTT. Its translation: CASSLSLAGAGGELFF.

The chain links TRBV4-1 to TRBJ2-7; 15 positions agree with TRBD2. Germline trimming cut 4 bases from V and 5 bases from J; bases unmatched to any gene: 9. The CDR3 spans 17 residues. Germline CDR1 is MGHRA and CDR2 is YSYEKL. The CDR3 reads CASSLRTSGRGENEQYF. The CDR3 nucleotides read TGCGCCAGCAGCCTCCGGACTAGCGGGAGGGGGGAAAACGAGCAGTACTTC.

This clone showed up just a few times. The J gene is TRBJ1-1, the V gene TRBV11-3, with D possibly TRBD1 on 5 matching bases. Trimming left V 5 bases short and J 2 bases short, with 15 bases between. Germline V gives CDR1 SGHNT, CDR2 YENEEA. This CDR3 has 15 amino acids. The CDR3: CASSRLRGINTEAFF. CDR3 bases: TGTGCCAGCAGCCGCCTTCGGGGGATAAACACTGAAGCTTTCTTT. Supplemented by reference TRBV11-3 and TRBJ1-1, the full variable domain reads EAGVVQSPRYKIIEKKQPVAFWCNPISGHNTLYWYLQNLGQGPELLIRYENEEAVDDSQLPKDRFSAERLKGVDSTLKIQPAELGDSAVYLCASSRLRGINTEAFFGQGTRLTVV.

The chain recombines TRBV12-5 with TRBJ2-3; D not resolved. This CDR3 has 15 amino acids. Germline CDR1 LGHNT, CDR2 FRNRAP. Trimming pared 2 bases from V and 6 bases from J, leaving 15 bases between. The CDR3 spells CASGLFLGPDDTQYF. The CDR3 bases are TGTGCTAGTGGTTTGTTCCTAGGCCCGGATGATACGCAGTATTTT. Using reference TRBV12-5 and TRBJ2-3 for the parts outside the CDR3, the full variable domain is DARVTQTPRHKVTEMGQEVTMRCQPILGHNTVFWYRQTMMQGLELLAYFRNRAPLDDSGMPKDRFSAEMPDATLATLKIQPSEPRDSAVYFCASGLFLGPDDTQYFGPGTRLTVL.

V and J are TRBV19 and TRBJ1-3; 7 positions agree with TRBD1. Germline V gives CDR1 LNHDA, CDR2 SQIVND (reference sequence). The CDR3 is 16 amino acids. The ends lost 9 bases at V and 0 bases at J; junction bases unmatched: 11. CDR3 in amino acids: CASPGPGQSSGNTIYF. The CDR3, as DNA: TGTGCCAGCCCGGGGCCGGGACAGAGCTCTGGAAACACCATATATTTT.

This sequence joins TRBV27 and TRBJ1-2; TRBD1 agrees at 9 bases. With V trimmed by 5 bases and J by 7 bases, 11 bases remained unmatched. The CDR3 contains 15 residues. Germline-derived CDR1 and CDR2 are MNHEY and SMNVEV (reference sequence). In DNA form, the CDR3 reads TGTGCCAGCAGTCCTAATCCCGGGACAGGGTCTGGCTACACCTTC. Translation gives CASSPNPGTGSGYTF.

This clone has just a few counts. This same CDR3 is encoded by further DNA sequences in the sample. The CDR3 here is CASSLNRDSYNEQFF. The CDR3 DNA reads TGTGCCAGCAGCTTAAATCGGGACTCCTACAATGAGCAGTTCTTC. V usage is TRBV7-3 and J usage is TRBJ2-1; possibly TRBD2 for D (5 bases). This CDR3 is built from 15 residues. Germline V gene data show CDR1 as SGHTA and CDR2 as FQGTGA. Trimming left V 1 base short and J 0 bases short, with 7 bases between.

This clone was picked up one time. The chain recombines TRBV7-6 with TRBJ2-3, with 7 bases that match TRBD2. CDR3 length: 14 amino acids. Germline V lookup: CDR1 SGHVS, CDR2 FNYEAQ. Germline trimming cut 5 bases from V and 4 bases from J; bases unmatched to any gene: 6. The CDR3 here is CASSPLGGADTQYF. The CDR3 region has the DNA TGTGCCAGCAGCCCCCTTGGGGGGGCAGATACGCAGTATTTT.

The CDR3 here is CASSLTGGADGELFF. CDR3 DNA: TGTGCCAGCAGCTTAACAGGGGGCGCCGACGGGGAGCTGTTTTTT. The J gene is TRBJ2-2, the V gene TRBV7-6; TRBD1 agrees at 9 bases. The germline V gene has CDR1 SGHVS and CDR2 FNYEAQ. CDR3 length: 15 residues. V dropped 2 bases and J dropped 7; count of bases not matched to a gene: 5.